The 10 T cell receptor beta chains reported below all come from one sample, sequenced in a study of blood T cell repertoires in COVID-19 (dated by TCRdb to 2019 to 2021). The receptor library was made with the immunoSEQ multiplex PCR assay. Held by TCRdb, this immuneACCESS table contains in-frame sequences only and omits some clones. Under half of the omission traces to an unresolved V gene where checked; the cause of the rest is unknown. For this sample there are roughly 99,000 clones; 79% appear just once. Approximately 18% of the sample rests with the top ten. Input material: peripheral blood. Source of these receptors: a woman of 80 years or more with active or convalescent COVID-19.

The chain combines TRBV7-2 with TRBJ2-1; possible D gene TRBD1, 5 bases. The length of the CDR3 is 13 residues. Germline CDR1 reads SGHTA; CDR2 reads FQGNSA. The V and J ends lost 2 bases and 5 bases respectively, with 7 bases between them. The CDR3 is CASSLTRDNEQFF. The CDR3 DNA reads TGTGCCAGCAGCTTAACCAGGGACAATGAGCAGTTCTTC.

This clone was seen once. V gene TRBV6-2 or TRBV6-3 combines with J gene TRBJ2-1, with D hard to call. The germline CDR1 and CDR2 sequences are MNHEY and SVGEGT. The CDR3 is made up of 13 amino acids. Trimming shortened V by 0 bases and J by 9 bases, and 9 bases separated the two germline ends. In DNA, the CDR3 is TGTGCCAGCAGTTACTCGGAGAGTTTTGAGCAGTTCTTC. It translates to CASSYSESFEQFF.

CDR3 sequence: CASSRKDSRPLLDSPLHF. DNA for the CDR3: TGTGCCAGCAGCCGAAAGGACAGTCGCCCCTTATTGGATTCACCCCTCCACTTT. The chain recombines TRBV11-3 with TRBJ1-6; the D gene is possibly TRBD1 (6 bases). Trimming took off 5 bases at V and 8 bases at J, with 25 bases between the two ends. The length of the CDR3 is 18 residues. Per germline, CDR1 SGHNT and CDR2 YENEEA.

As DNA, the CDR3 is TGCGCCAGCAGCCAAGGACACGGGGAAAACATTCAGTACTTC. Its protein is CASSQGHGENIQYF. The chain is built from TRBV4-1 and TRBJ2-4, with D possibly matching TRBD2 (5 bases). CDR1 MGHRA and CDR2 YSYEKL come from the germline V gene. V lost 1 base to trimming and J lost 5 bases, with 9 bases between them. The CDR3 spans 14 residues.

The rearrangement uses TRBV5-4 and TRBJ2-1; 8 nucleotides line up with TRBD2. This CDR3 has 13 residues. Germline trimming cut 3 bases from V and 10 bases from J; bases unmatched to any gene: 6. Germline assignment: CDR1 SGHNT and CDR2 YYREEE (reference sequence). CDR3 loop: CASSSGLAGEQFF. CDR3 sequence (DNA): TGTGCCAGCAGCTCCGGACTAGCAGGCGAGCAGTTCTTC.

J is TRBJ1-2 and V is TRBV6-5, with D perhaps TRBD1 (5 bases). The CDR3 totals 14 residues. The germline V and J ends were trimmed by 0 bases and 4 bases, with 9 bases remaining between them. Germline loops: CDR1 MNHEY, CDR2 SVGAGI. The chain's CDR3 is CASSYSARAYGYTF. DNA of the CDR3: TGTGCCAGCAGTTACTCGGCCAGGGCCTATGGCTACACCTTC.

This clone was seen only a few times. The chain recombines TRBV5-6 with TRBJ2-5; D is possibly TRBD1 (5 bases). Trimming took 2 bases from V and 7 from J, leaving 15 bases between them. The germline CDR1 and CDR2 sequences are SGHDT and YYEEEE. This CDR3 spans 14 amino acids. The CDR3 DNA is TGTGCCAGCAGCTTAGCGACAGCGCCTCGGACCCAGTACTTC. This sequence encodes CASSLATAPRTQYF.

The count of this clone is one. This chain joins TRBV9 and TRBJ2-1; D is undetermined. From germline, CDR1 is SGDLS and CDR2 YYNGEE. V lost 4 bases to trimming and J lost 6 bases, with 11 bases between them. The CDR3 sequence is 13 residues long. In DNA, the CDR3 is TGTGCCAGCAGCTCAGACCCGGGCAATGAGCAGTTCTTC. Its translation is CASSSDPGNEQFF.

CDR3 loop: CASGLASGLNTGELFF. The DNA for the CDR3 is TGTGCTAGTGGTTTGGCCTCTGGACTTAACACCGGGGAGCTGTTTTTT. The V call is TRBV12-5, the J call TRBJ2-2; D may be TRBD2 (5 bases). The germline V gene has CDR1 LGHNT and CDR2 FRNRAP. CDR3 length: 16 residues. The germline V and J ends were trimmed by 1 base and 2 bases, with 11 bases remaining between them.

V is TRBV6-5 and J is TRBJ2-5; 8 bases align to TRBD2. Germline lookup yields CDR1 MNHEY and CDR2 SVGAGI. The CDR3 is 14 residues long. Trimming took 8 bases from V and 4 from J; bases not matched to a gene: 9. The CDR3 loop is CASQESGGRETQYF. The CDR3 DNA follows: TGTGCCAGCCAGGAGTCGGGAGGGCGAGAGACCCAGTACTTC.